The clone carrying this T cell receptor beta chain was seen a handful of times. The antigen remains undetermined. This record belongs to a study of response to subunit inactivated influenza vaccine. Broader study findings: The authors offered the suggestion that each seasonal influenza vaccination recruits few new T cells.

J lost 4 bases, V lost 4 bases, and 3 bases had no gene match. Germline lookup yields CDR1 SNHLY and CDR2 FYNNEI. The CDR3 is 13 residues long. TCRdb called the RT-PCR reads again in MiXCR, with one record for every CDR3 protein. The repertoire holds hundreds of thousands of distinct CDR3 sequences, with around 13% as singletons. The V call is TRBV2, the J call TRBJ2-5; 7 positions match TRBD1. The receptor was isolated from a man aged 50-59 years who received an inactivated influenza vaccine. Material: PBMCs from blood, obtained around 15 days before vaccination. DNA for the CDR3: TGTGCCAGCAGTGGGGACAGCCGAGAGACCCAGTACTTC. Translating gives CASSGDSRETQYF. The full variable domain, completed using reference TRBV2 and TRBJ2-5, is EPEVTQTPSHQVTQMGQEVILRCVPISNHLYFYWYRQILGQKVEFLVSFYNNEISEKSEIFDDQFSVERPDGSNFTLKIRSTKLEDSAMYFCASSGDSRETQYFGPGTRLLVL.